The 25 T cell receptor beta chains presented below share a single source sample, sequenced in a study of blood T cell repertoires in COVID-19. Produced via immunoSEQ multiplex PCR; TCRdb's table is partial and in-frame only. The data contain roughly 87,000 clones, roughly 70% of them seen just once; the ten biggest clones take up approximately 14%. Sequenced input: peripheral blood. The source is an elderly woman with acute or convalescent COVID-19.

The chain recombines TRBV21-1 with TRBJ1-4. TRBV21-1 is described as a pseudogene. CDR3 size: 20 residues. The CDR3 nucleotides read TGTGCCAGCCCCCAAGACTCTCCCGGGGGGCAGAACCACCGTAATGAAAAACTGTTTTTT. The encoded protein is CASPQDSPGGQNHRNEKLFF.

This clone was recorded at least ten times. For the CDR3, the DNA is TGTGCCAGTAGTGTGGGACAGGGGGCAAGGGCTTTCTTT. Translation gives CASSVGQGARAFF. The chain uses TRBV19 and TRBJ1-1, with 12 bases matching TRBD1. The CDR3 is made up of 13 amino acids. Germline V gives CDR1 LNHDA, CDR2 SQIVND (reference sequence). The trim removed 5 bases at V and 11 bases at J, leaving 6 bases unmatched.

This chain connects TRBV6-5 to TRBJ1-6, with a weak D call TRBD1 (6 bases). Between the trimmed V and J ends, which lost 5 bases and 7 bases, there was a span of 12 bases. Germline assignment: CDR1 MNHEY and CDR2 SVGAGI. The CDR3 is made up of 14 amino acids. CDR3: CASSRQVVNSPLHF. CDR3 nucleotides: TGTGCCAGCAGTCGACAGGTAGTAAATTCACCCCTCCACTTT.

The table lists this clone with a count of one. The V call is TRBV7-2, the J call TRBJ2-7; 8 positions match TRBD1. Germline V gene sequence: CDR1 SGHTA, CDR2 FQGNSA. The V gene end was trimmed by 5 bases and the J gene end by 5 bases; junction bases not matched to a gene: 11. The CDR3 loop spans 15 amino acids. The DNA of the CDR3 is TGTGCCAGCAGCATACCCGGGACAGGTGTAAACGAGCAGTACTTC. The encoded protein is CASSIPGTGVNEQYF.

V and J are TRBV7-2 and TRBJ1-2; D is possibly TRBD1 (5 bases). CDR1 and CDR2 from the germline V gene are SGHTA and FQGNSA. Trimming took off 5 bases at V and 4 bases at J, with 17 bases between the two ends. The CDR3 consists of 15 residues. The DNA for the CDR3 is TGTGCCAGCAGCACCACTGACAATGGGGCCTATGGCTACACCTTC. This codes for CASSTTDNGAYGYTF.

The rearrangement uses TRBV3-1 (or the pseudogene TRBV3-2) and TRBJ2-1, with 13 bases aligning to TRBD2. The CDR3 covers 15 residues. V shed 4 bases, J shed 7 bases, and the junction held 4 bases outside the gene matches. CDR1 and CDR2 (germline): LGHDT, YNNKEL (reference sequence). The CDR3 sequence is CASSPGLAGRNEQFF. The CDR3 DNA sequence: TGTGCCAGCAGCCCGGGACTAGCGGGACGGAATGAGCAGTTCTTC.

The chain uses TRBV5-1 and TRBJ2-2; 10 positions agree with TRBD2. Germline loops: CDR1 SGHRS, CDR2 YFSETQ. The CDR3 extends over 17 amino acids. V gave up 4 bases and J gave up 5 bases; unmatched junction bases: 11. CDR3 sequence (DNA): TGCGCCAGCAGCCAACCAGCGGGGGGGCCCGGAACCGGGGAGCTGTTTTTT. This sequence encodes CASSQPAGGPGTGELFF.

The V and J genes are TRBV7-3 and TRBJ2-2; the match to TRBD2 covers 8 bases. The germline CDR1 and CDR2 sequences are SGHTA and FQGTGA. After removal of 5 bases from V and 3 bases from J, the junction contained 5 bases not matched to a gene. The length of the CDR3 is 15 residues. The CDR3 DNA reads as TGTGCCAGCAGCCCTCAGACTAGCGACACCGGGGAGCTGTTTTTT. Residues: CASSPQTSDTGELFF.

This chain joins TRBV6-1 and TRBJ2-3; the match to TRBD2 covers 8 bases. J lost 3 bases, V lost 1 base, and 6 bases had no gene match. The germline V gene encodes CDR1 MNHNS and CDR2 SASEGT. The CDR3 has 16 amino acids. For the CDR3, the DNA is TGTGCCAGCAGTGAAGTAGGGGCGGGAGGTACAGATACGCAGTATTTT. It specifies CASSEVGAGGTDTQYF.

DNA for the CDR3: TGTGCCAGTAGTATAGATTCCCCCGTCTTCGCCGGGACAGGGTCCCGTGAAGCTTTCTTT. As protein: CASSIDSPVFAGTGSREAFF. The chain carries TRBV19 and TRBJ1-1, with 9 bases matching TRBD1. The CDR3 has 20 residues. V lost 0 bases, J lost 7 bases, and 21 bases stayed unmatched. Germline assignment: CDR1 LNHDA and CDR2 SQIVND (reference sequence).

V usage is TRBV9 and J usage is TRBJ2-1, with TRBD2 matching over 7 bases. CDR1 SGDLS and CDR2 YYNGEE come from the germline V gene. The V gene end was trimmed by 0 bases and the J gene end by 2 bases; junction bases not matched to a gene: 2. This CDR3 has 15 amino acids. CDR3 DNA sequence: TGTGCCAGCAGCGTAGGGGGACTACCCTACAATGAGCAGTTCTTC. Translation: CASSVGGLPYNEQFF.

The chain carries TRBV13 and TRBJ1-2, with D maybe TRBD1 (5 bases). Germline V lookup: CDR1 PRHDT, CDR2 FYEKMQ (reference sequence). The CDR3 runs 14 residues. Trimming removed 4 bases at V and 8 bases at J, with 17 bases between. The chain's CDR3 is CASSSRQSPGGYTF. The CDR3 DNA is TGTGCCAGCAGCTCCAGACAGTCCCCGGGCGGCTACACCTTC.

This chain uses TRBV6-2 or TRBV6-3 with TRBJ1-2; 7 nucleotides match TRBD1. The length of the CDR3 is 15 residues. Germline CDR1 is MNHEY and CDR2 is SVGEGT. Trimming took 6 bases from V and 5 from J; bases not matched to a gene: 12. The CDR3 is CASSSGVQGRYGYTF. In DNA, the CDR3 is TGTGCCAGCAGCTCCGGTGTACAGGGGCGATATGGCTACACCTTC.

This clone appeared a single time. V is TRBV7-2 and J is TRBJ2-7; the D is unclear. V was pared by 2 bases and J by 4 bases, with 12 bases between. The CDR3 loop spans 14 amino acids. Germline V gene sequence: CDR1 SGHTA, CDR2 FQGNSA. This CDR3 reads CASSLMAYPYEQYF. Written as DNA, the CDR3 is TGTGCCAGCAGCTTAATGGCTTATCCATACGAGCAGTACTTC.

This clone has ten or more counts. This chain connects TRBV28 to TRBJ1-1, with 8 bases identical to TRBD1. Germline V gene data show CDR1 as MDHEN and CDR2 as SYDVKM. The CDR3 runs 14 residues. The J segment lost 10 bases and the V segment lost 2 bases, leaving 9 bases of the junction unmatched. The CDR3 bases are TGTGCCAGCAGTTTAGGTCCAGGGGGCGGAGGAGCTTTCTTT. Translation: CASSLGPGGGGAFF.

This chain connects TRBV6-5 to TRBJ1-2; D is undetermined. Germline CDR1 and CDR2: MNHEY and SVGAGI. V gave up 2 bases and J gave up 8 bases, with 9 bases separating them. The CDR3 runs 12 residues. The CDR3 DNA is TGTGCCAGCAGTTACGAGGGTCGGGGCTACACCTTC. Protein sequence: CASSYEGRGYTF.

The chain uses TRBV5-1 and TRBJ2-7, with TRBD1 matching 12 bases. Germline V gene sequence: CDR1 SGHRS, CDR2 YFSETQ. V lost 3 bases to trimming and J lost 7 bases; unmatched junction nucleotides: 14. The CDR3 extends over 17 amino acids. CDR3 sequence: CASSSVLPGQGAREQYF. The CDR3 nucleotides are TGCGCCAGCAGCTCGGTCCTCCCGGGACAGGGGGCGCGGGAGCAGTACTTC.

The V and J genes are TRBV20-1 and TRBJ1-2; D not certain. Germline CDR1 and CDR2: DFQATT and SNEGSKA (reference sequence). The CDR3 is made up of 16 amino acids. V was trimmed by 3 bases and J by 5 bases, leaving 22 bases between them. In DNA form, the CDR3 reads TGCAGTGCTAGTCCGCAGGCAGTTCCCCCTCGGTATGGCTACACCTTC. Protein product: CSASPQAVPPRYGYTF.

This chain uses TRBV20-1 with TRBJ1-1, with D tentatively TRBD1 (5 bases). The CDR3 spans 13 residues. V was shortened by 3 bases and J by 4 bases, with 12 bases between the two germline ends. Germline V gene data show CDR1 as DFQATT and CDR2 as SNEGSKA (reference sequence). The CDR3 here is CSASLGLGTEAFF. The CDR3 DNA sequence: TGCAGTGCTAGTCTGGGGCTGGGCACTGAAGCTTTCTTT.

The chain links TRBV5-4 to TRBJ1-1; D is undetermined. The CDR3 has 15 amino acids. CDR1 is SGHNT, CDR2 YYREEE, per germline (reference sequence). The V end was cut by 4 bases, the J end by 0 bases, with 13 bases between. The CDR3 loop reads CASSRQDSLNTEAFF. Written as DNA, the CDR3 is TGTGCCAGCAGCAGGCAGGATTCCTTGAACACTGAAGCTTTCTTT.

This chain uses TRBV4-2 with TRBJ1-2, with 9 nucleotides matching TRBD1. The germline V gene encodes CDR1 LGHNA and CDR2 YNFKEQ. This CDR3 comprises 13 residues. The J segment lost 8 bases and the V segment lost 6 bases, leaving 7 bases of the junction unmatched. CDR3 sequence: CASSSGQGEGYTF. The CDR3 DNA follows: TGTGCCAGCAGTTCGGGACAGGGAGAGGGCTACACCTTC.

V and J are TRBV19 and TRBJ2-3; TRBD1 aligns across 9 bases. After removal of 5 bases from V and 3 bases from J, the junction contained 6 bases not matched to a gene. CDR1 and CDR2 from the germline V gene are LNHDA and SQIVND (reference sequence). The CDR3 spans 15 residues. The CDR3 nucleotides are TGTGCCAGTAGTTCGGGACAGGGATCGACAGATACGCAGTATTTT. This gives the protein CASSSGQGSTDTQYF. The entire variable domain, with the rest obtained from reference TRBV19 and TRBJ2-3, is as follows: DGGITQSPKYLFRKEGQNVTLSCEQNLNHDAMYWYRQDPGQGLRLIYYSQIVNDFQKGDIAEGYSVSREKKESFPLTVTSAQKNPTAFYLCASSSGQGSTDTQYFGPGTRLTVL.

This clone has more than one count but fewer than ten. As DNA, the CDR3 is TGTGCCAGCAGCACCCGGGGAGGGGGTGGAGAAAAACTGTTTTTT. Amino acid sequence: CASSTRGGGGEKLFF. This chain uses TRBV7-2 with TRBJ1-4; D may be TRBD1 (6 bases). Trimming removed 5 bases at V and 8 bases at J, with 18 bases between. Germline CDR1 is SGHTA and CDR2 is FQGNSA. The CDR3 is 15 residues long.

The chain uses TRBV27 and TRBJ2-7; 7 nucleotides line up with TRBD1. The germline V gene encodes CDR1 MNHEY and CDR2 SMNVEV (reference sequence). The CDR3 spans 16 residues. The CDR3 DNA sequence: TGTGCGGTGGGGATAAGGCCGGGACAGCGCCCCGGCGAGCAGTACTTC. This encodes CAVGIRPGQRPGEQYF.

The chain links TRBV18 to TRBJ2-3; TRBD2 matches at 14 bases. The CDR3 covers 18 residues. After removal of 3 bases from V and 1 base from J, the junction contained 6 bases not matched to a gene. In germline, CDR1 is KGHSH, CDR2 LQKENI. The CDR3 region has the DNA TGTGCCAGCTCACCGTTGACTAGCGGGGGGGCCGGCACAGATACGCAGTATTTT. Amino acid sequence: CASSPLTSGGAGTDTQYF.